What follows are 27 T cell receptor beta chains derived from one specimen sequenced in a study of T-cell memory formation after mild COVID-19. TCRdb reanalysed the 5' RACE reads using MiXCR and keeps one entry per CDR3 protein. The table lists 540,000 or so distinct CDR3 sequences, around 21% of them singletons. The sample was PBMCs or a T cell subset sorted from them (not recorded which). The receptors stem from an adult woman who had mild COVID-19 (a few samples of this study predate the infection). Cell type and time point are not known.

In its sample, this clonotype was seen many times. The chain couples TRBV24-1 to TRBJ2-1, with 10 bases matching TRBD2. The CDR3 is 16 residues long. V was pared by 3 bases and J by 7 bases, with 8 bases of the junction left unmatched. In germline, CDR1 is KGHDR, CDR2 SFDVKD. CDR3 in DNA: TGTGCCACCAGTGATAGGACTAGCGGATTCTTAAATGAGCAGTTCTTC. It encodes CATSDRTSGFLNEQFF.

This CDR3 reads CSASFNWDLNNYGYTF. CDR3 in DNA: TGCAGTGCTAGCTTCAACTGGGACTTAAATAACTATGGCTACACCTTC. The V gene is TRBV20-1, the J gene TRBJ1-2; tentatively, D is TRBD1 (5 bases). This CDR3 spans 16 amino acids. CDR1 DFQATT and CDR2 SNEGSKA come from the germline V gene (reference sequence). The germline V and J ends were trimmed by 3 bases and 1 base, with 18 bases remaining between them.

This chain links TRBV12-3 or TRBV12-4 with TRBJ2-6; D gene ambiguous. V gave up 5 bases and J gave up 13 bases, with 15 bases separating them. The CDR3 is 13 amino acids. The CDR3 region has the DNA TGTGCCAGCAGTCCGGAACTGGTTTCTGTCCTGACTTTC. Amino acid sequence: CASSPELVSVLTF.

The V gene is TRBV18, the J gene TRBJ2-1, with 9 bases matching TRBD1. Germline CDR1 and CDR2: KGHSH and LQKENI. The CDR3 is made up of 13 amino acids. Trimming removed 7 bases from V and 5 bases from J; junction bases left unmatched: 3. CDR3 sequence: CASCRDRDNEQFF. CDR3 sequence (DNA): TGTGCCAGCTGCCGGGACAGGGACAATGAGCAGTTCTTC.

Only a few counts were recorded for this clonotype. This chain links TRBV10-3 with TRBJ2-7, with D unclear. In germline, CDR1 is ENHRY, CDR2 SYGVKD. The CDR3 has 12 residues. V was cut by 5 bases and J by 2 bases, with 7 bases left in between. The CDR3 bases are TGTGCCATCAGTCCACAGACCTACGAGCAGTACTTC. It encodes CAISPQTYEQYF.

This clonotype was seen a handful of times. V is TRBV7-8 and J is TRBJ2-4; D is perhaps TRBD2 (6 bases). Germline V gives CDR1 SGHVS, CDR2 FQNEAQ. The CDR3 length is 16 residues. V was clipped by 0 bases and J by 7 bases, with 16 bases between them. The CDR3 nucleotides are TGTGCCAGCAGCTTAGCTACGGGAGCTCAAAAGAACATTCAGTACTTC. This gives the protein CASSLATGAQKNIQYF.

This clonotype was seen a handful of times. This sequence joins TRBV30 and TRBJ1-6; a possible D gene is TRBD1 (5 bases). Trimming removed 3 bases at V and 5 bases at J, with 17 bases between. The CDR3 is 16 amino acids. CDR1 is GTSNPN and CDR2 is SVGIG in the germline V gene (reference sequence). CDR3: CAWRSGQGIDNSPLHF. The CDR3 DNA is TGTGCCTGGAGATCGGGTCAGGGAATAGATAATTCACCCCTCCACTTT.

This clonotype was seen a few times. The V and J genes are TRBV4-1 and TRBJ2-7; D is unclear. This CDR3 contains 15 residues. Trimming took off 3 bases at V and 5 bases at J, with 17 bases between the two ends. The germline V gene has CDR1 MGHRA and CDR2 YSYEKL. The CDR3 DNA follows: TGCGCCAGCAGCCATCTTTCTAAGGCGGAAGACGAGCAGTACTTC. This codes for CASSHLSKAEDEQYF.

This clonotype has only a few counts. The V call is TRBV7-2, the J call TRBJ2-7, with TRBD2 matching over 13 bases. V was pared by 1 base and J by 3 bases, with 3 bases of the junction left unmatched. This CDR3 spans 16 amino acids. Germline CDR1 and CDR2: SGHTA and FQGNSA. This chain's CDR3 is CASSLGGLAGVYEQYF. The CDR3, as DNA: TGTGCCAGCAGCTTAGGAGGACTAGCGGGAGTCTACGAGCAGTACTTC. The full variable domain, rest sourced from reference TRBV7-2 and TRBJ2-7, is GAGVSQSPSNKVTEKGKDVELRCDPISGHTALYWYRQSLGQGLEFLIYFQGNSAPDKSGLPSDRFSAERTGGSVSTLTIQRTQQEDSAVYLCASSLGGLAGVYEQYFGPGTRLTVT.

The chain is built from TRBV29-1 and TRBJ1-1, with D possibly being TRBD1 (6 bases). CDR1 is SQVTM and CDR2 is ANQGSEA in the germline V gene. The CDR3 spans 14 residues. Between the trimmed V and J ends, which lost 6 bases and 4 bases, there was a span of 18 bases. The CDR3: CSVELQRGGTEAFF. In nucleotides, the CDR3 is TGCAGCGTGGAACTTCAGAGGGGGGGCACTGAAGCTTTCTTT.

This clonotype was picked up many times. The J gene is TRBJ1-1, the V gene TRBV28; the match to TRBD1 covers 8 bases. The J segment lost 11 bases and the V segment lost 3 bases, leaving 5 bases of the junction unmatched. This CDR3 has 12 residues. Germline V gives CDR1 MDHEN, CDR2 SYDVKM. The DNA for the CDR3 is TGTGCCAGCAGTTTTTTAGGACAGGGTGCTTTCTTT. This encodes CASSFLGQGAFF.

The V gene is TRBV4-1, the J gene TRBJ2-3; TRBD1 is a possible D gene (6 bases). The length of the CDR3 is 14 residues. V was trimmed by 6 bases and J by 2 bases, leaving 12 bases between them. CDR1 and CDR2 (germline): MGHRA, YSYEKL. CDR3 loop: CASRPQGNTDTQYF. The CDR3 DNA sequence: TGCGCCAGCAGGCCTCAGGGGAACACAGATACGCAGTATTTT.

The sample holds many counts of this clonotype. This rearrangement joins TRBV5-1 to TRBJ2-7; TRBD1 matches 9 bases. With V trimmed by 0 bases and J by 4 bases, 2 bases remained unmatched. This CDR3 contains 14 residues. Germline CDR1 and CDR2: SGHRS and YFSETQ. The CDR3: CASSLGQGGYEQYF. CDR3 in DNA: TGCGCCAGCAGCTTGGGACAGGGGGGTTACGAGCAGTACTTC.

This rearrangement joins TRBV20-1 to TRBJ1-3; unclear D gene. Germline V gene sequence: CDR1 DFQATT, CDR2 SNEGSKA (reference sequence). The CDR3 totals 17 residues. V gave up 3 bases and J gave up 4 bases, with 22 bases separating them. The CDR3, as DNA: TGCAGTGCTAGGGCCCTCGACCGTCACTCTCTGGGAAACACCATATATTTT. Protein product: CSARALDRHSLGNTIYF.

The chain has TRBV6-4 and TRBJ2-1, with 7 nucleotides matching TRBD2. The CDR3 has 15 amino acids. Germline V gives CDR1 MRHNA, CDR2 SNTAGT. Losses at the gene ends were 5 bases for V and 7 bases for J; bases not matched to a gene: 11. CDR3 in amino acids: CASSRSSGAQNEQFF. The CDR3 bases are TGTGCCAGCAGTCGGTCGAGCGGGGCTCAGAATGAGCAGTTCTTC.

The CDR3 sequence is CSARVLQGSDGYTF. The CDR3, as DNA: TGCAGTGCTAGAGTACTCCAGGGTAGTGATGGCTACACCTTC. The V gene is TRBV20-1, the J gene TRBJ1-2, with D maybe TRBD1 (5 bases). Germline CDR1 DFQATT, CDR2 SNEGSKA (reference sequence). V lost 1 base to trimming and J lost 6 bases, with 15 bases between them. This CDR3 contains 14 residues.

This chain uses TRBV18 with TRBJ1-1, with a weak D call TRBD1 (6 bases). Germline V gene sequence: CDR1 KGHSH, CDR2 LQKENI. V was clipped by 6 bases and J by 3 bases, with 20 bases between them. There are 16 residues in the CDR3. In DNA, the CDR3 is TGTGCCAGCTCCTTCGAGGGGGATCCTGTAGACACTGAAGCTTTCTTT. Protein: CASSFEGDPVDTEAFF.

This chain joins TRBV7-3 and TRBJ2-1; no definite D call. The V end was cut by 2 bases, the J end by 5 bases, with 16 bases between. CDR1 SGHTA and CDR2 FQGTGA come from the germline V gene. The CDR3 loop spans 16 amino acids. The CDR3 sequence: CASSLDGLPPDNEQFF. As DNA, the CDR3 is TGTGCCAGCAGCTTAGATGGATTACCTCCCGACAATGAGCAGTTCTTC. The whole variable domain, remainder taken from reference TRBV7-3 and TRBJ2-1, is GAGVSQTPSNKVTEKGKYVELRCDPISGHTALYWYRQSLGQGPEFLIYFQGTGAADDSGLPNDRFFAVRPEGSVSTLKIQRTERGDSAVYLCASSLDGLPPDNEQFFGPGTRLTVL.

V usage is TRBV2 and J usage is TRBJ1-4, with D unclear. The CDR3 loop spans 13 amino acids. V was shortened by 6 bases and J by 5 bases, with 10 bases between the two germline ends. CDR1 is SNHLY and CDR2 is FYNNEI in the germline V gene. In DNA, the CDR3 is TGTGCCAGCAGACCTGGAACAAATGAAAAACTGTTTTTT. This gives the protein CASRPGTNEKLFF.

This clonotype has more than one count but fewer than ten. The gene calls are TRBV18 and TRBJ2-7; perhaps D is TRBD1 or TRBD2 (5 bases each). CDR1 and CDR2 from the germline V gene are KGHSH and LQKENI. The CDR3 spans 14 residues. V lost 6 bases, J lost 2 bases, and 14 bases lay in between. The CDR3, as DNA: TGTGCCAGCTCTCTCGGGGCGACCGCCTACGAGCAGTACTTC. This gives the protein CASSLGATAYEQYF.

CDR3: CSALNGVWGETQYF. The CDR3 nucleotides read TGCAGTGCACTGAACGGGGTTTGGGGAGAGACCCAGTACTTC. The chain is built from TRBV20-1 and TRBJ2-5, with D possibly being TRBD2 (5 bases). Trimming shortened V by 6 bases and J by 4 bases, and 18 bases separated the two germline ends. This CDR3 spans 14 amino acids. Germline CDR1 and CDR2: DFQATT and SNEGSKA (reference sequence).

The chain uses TRBV5-1 and TRBJ2-5, with 11 nucleotides matching TRBD1. The CDR3 length is 16 residues. Germline V gene data show CDR1 as SGHRS and CDR2 as YFSETQ. The J segment lost 4 bases and the V segment lost 2 bases, leaving 7 bases of the junction unmatched. DNA for the CDR3: TGCGCCAGCAGCTTTCGCCGGGACAGGGGGTTAGAGACCCAGTACTTC. Protein sequence: CASSFRRDRGLETQYF.

The chain carries TRBV19 and TRBJ1-2, with 9 bases matching TRBD1. The length of the CDR3 is 14 residues. V shed 3 bases, J shed 7 bases, and the junction held 6 bases outside the gene matches. The germline V gene has CDR1 LNHDA and CDR2 SQIVND (reference sequence). CDR3 sequence: CASSITGTGFGYTF. DNA of the CDR3: TGTGCCAGTAGTATCACCGGGACAGGGTTTGGCTACACCTTC.

This clonotype was found a few times. The CDR3 DNA reads TGTGCCAGCAGTGAGGGCGGGAGACCCGCAGATACGCAGTATTTT. Amino acids: CASSEGGRPADTQYF. The chain is built from TRBV6-4 and TRBJ2-3; 7 nucleotides agree with TRBD2. This CDR3 is 15 amino acids long. Trimming removed 3 bases from V and 4 bases from J; junction bases left unmatched: 7. Germline CDR1 is MRHNA and CDR2 is SNTAGT.

This clonotype was picked up a small number of times. The rearrangement links TRBV18 to TRBJ2-5; tentatively, D is TRBD1 (5 bases). Germline CDR1 and CDR2: KGHSH and LQKENI. The V end lost 8 bases, the J end lost 3 bases, and 13 bases lay between the germline ends. The CDR3 is made up of 13 amino acids. The CDR3, as DNA: TGTGCCAGCACCGCAGGGATTGAAGAGACCCAGTACTTC. Protein: CASTAGIEETQYF.

The sample holds a few counts of this clonotype. In DNA form, the CDR3 reads TGTGCCAGCAGTCCGCAATCGCAAAGCGCTTTCTTT. This gives the protein CASSPQSQSAFF. The J gene is TRBJ1-1, the V gene TRBV12-3 or TRBV12-4, with D unresolved. V lost 5 bases and J lost 11, with 15 bases in between. The CDR3 runs 12 residues.

This clonotype was counted between two and nine times. The gene calls are TRBV6-1 and TRBJ1-2, with D possibly being TRBD1 (5 bases). The CDR3 consists of 12 residues. The germline V gene encodes CDR1 MNHNS and CDR2 SASEGT. Trimming took 3 bases from V and 10 from J, leaving 12 bases between them. This chain's CDR3 is CASSEGPELYTF. The CDR3 DNA sequence: TGTGCCAGCAGTGAGGGGCCCGAACTCTACACCTTC.